These 9 T cell receptor beta chains were all obtained from the same sample, sequenced in a study of breast tumors, draining lymph nodes, adjacent tissues. TCRdb independently ran MiXCR on the multiplex PCR reads; one entry per CDR3 protein. Of under 250,000 distinct CDR3 sequences listed, approximately 31% are singletons. The lymph nodes were axillary draining lymph nodes from breast cancer patients. The material sequenced was axillary lymph node tissue. The receptor set was obtained from a female donor with breast cancer. Some clones in this sample may be carry-over from other donors' samples.

This clonotype was detected many times. The rearrangement links TRBV2 to TRBJ2-1; 14 bases map to TRBD2. CDR3 length: 18 amino acids. J was trimmed by 8 bases and V by 8 bases; bases with no gene match: 17. Germline CDR1 is SNHLY and CDR2 is FYNNEI. Here the CDR3 reads CASSPRPGTSGRGDEQFF. CDR3 nucleotides: TGTGCCAGCTCGCCGAGACCGGGGACTAGCGGGAGAGGCGATGAGCAGTTCTTC.

This clonotype was counted many times. The genes are TRBV19 and TRBJ2-1; D assignment may be TRBD1 or TRBD2 (5 bases each). Germline V gene lookup returns CDR1 LNHDA and CDR2 SQIVND (reference sequence). The ends were cut back, 1 base at V and 4 bases at J, with 11 bases in the middle. The CDR3 spans 15 residues. The CDR3: CASSIAGQTYNEQFF. CDR3 coding DNA: TGTGCCAGTAGTATAGCGGGGCAGACGTACAATGAGCAGTTCTTC. Full variable domain (outside the CDR3, taken from reference TRBV19 and TRBJ2-1): DGGITQSPKYLFRKEGQNVTLSCEQNLNHDAMYWYRQDPGQGLRLIYYSQIVNDFQKGDIAEGYSVSREKKESFPLTVTSAQKNPTAFYLCASSIAGQTYNEQFFGPGTRLTVL.

This clonotype was observed at least ten times. CDR3 amino acids: CASSYPQKFESEQYF. In nucleotides, the CDR3 is TGTGCCAGCAGTTACCCGCAGAAGTTTGAAAGCGAGCAGTACTTC. The rearrangement joins TRBV6-2 or TRBV6-3 to TRBJ2-7; D is undetermined. Germline V gene sequence: CDR1 MNHEY, CDR2 SVGEGT. The CDR3 is made up of 15 amino acids. V was trimmed by 2 bases and J by 6 bases, leaving 17 bases between them.

This clonotype appeared many times. V gene TRBV7-6 combines with J gene TRBJ1-3, with D tentatively TRBD1 (5 bases). Trimming removed 10 bases from V and 2 bases from J, with 15 bases in between. The CDR3 has 14 residues. Germline V gives CDR1 SGHVS, CDR2 FNYEAQ. CDR3 protein: CAITTVLTGNTIYF. The DNA of the CDR3 is TGTGCCATAACGACAGTCTTGACTGGAAACACCATATATTTT.

On this clonotype: This may be a read error, as it is one base from a much larger clone. V gene TRBV27 combines with J gene TRBJ2-3; 8 bases map to TRBD2. The V gene's germline CDR1 is MNHEY and CDR2 SMNVEV (reference sequence). This CDR3 region has 13 residues. Trimming took 11 bases from V and 3 from J; bases not matched to a gene: 7. CDR3 amino acids: CADSGTRTDTQYF. The CDR3 coding sequence is TGTGCCGACAGCGGGACTAGGACAGATACGCAGTATTTT.

This clonotype has ten or more counts. The chain uses TRBV6-4 and TRBJ1-5, with a weak D call TRBD1 (6 bases). Between the trimmed V and J ends, which lost 2 bases and 2 bases, there was a span of 16 bases. The length of the CDR3 is 17 residues. Looked up from germline, CDR1 is MRHNA and CDR2 is SNTAGT. The CDR3 loop is CASSDVLWAGGNQPQHF. The CDR3 nucleotides are TGTGCCAGCAGTGACGTTCTTTGGGCAGGGGGCAATCAGCCCCAGCATTTT.

This clonotype was detected ten times or more. V and J are TRBV7-2 and TRBJ1-5; no firm D call. This CDR3 comprises 14 residues. V was cut by 1 base and J by 5 bases, with 9 bases left in between. Germline CDR1 and CDR2: SGHTA and FQGNSA. Written as DNA, the CDR3 is TGTGCCAGCAGCTTAGAGGCAGCAGATCAGCCCCAGCATTTT. Translating gives CASSLEAADQPQHF.

The table lists this clonotype with many counts. V gene TRBV20-1 combines with J gene TRBJ2-1; D gene uncertain. Germline CDR1 reads DFQATT; CDR2 reads SNEGSKA (reference sequence). The germline V and J ends were trimmed by 0 bases and 7 bases, with 16 bases remaining between them. The CDR3 has 15 residues. The DNA of the CDR3 is TGCAGTGCTAGAGAGGGTGGATCCTCTCGGAATGAGCAGTTCTTC. Amino acid sequence: CSAREGGSSRNEQFF.

Notes on this clonotype: This may be a read error: a much more frequent sequence differs by one nucleotide. The J gene is TRBJ2-2, the V gene TRBV5-6; a weak D match, TRBD2 (5 bases). Germline CDR1 and CDR2: SGHDT and YYEEEE. The CDR3 contains 15 residues. Trimming pared 1 base from V and 4 bases from J, leaving 11 bases between. CDR3 sequence reads: CASSLRDSFTGELFF. Written as DNA, the CDR3 is TGTGCCAGCAGCTTGCGGGATTCCTTCACCGGGGAGCTGTTTTTT.